This TCR beta chain was identified during a study of T cell responses to AZD1222 COVID-19 vaccine. Turning to the study itself: Combined were second doses at about 4 or about 12 weeks.

Details on this clone: The antigen is undetermined.

TCRdb keeps only in-frame clones here, not all; method: immunoSEQ multiplex PCR. The sample lists roughly 150,000 clones, around nine tenths occurring once. Study-level results: Unmutated variant regions are reportedly targeted by nearly half of spike-specific TCRs. Clonal diversity was possibly underestimated; the donors were predominantly white British and more often female.

Sequencing used peripheral blood, obtained on day 0 of AZD1222 vaccination. This TCR was recovered from an adult in good health.

CDR3 amino acids: CASSRQGATGELFF. For the CDR3, the DNA is TGTGCCAGTAGTCGACAGGGAGCCACCGGGGAGCTGTTTTTT. This chain uses TRBV19 with TRBJ2-2, with 7 bases that match TRBD1. Germline trimming cut 5 bases from V and 4 bases from J; bases unmatched to any gene: 4. Germline V gene sequence: CDR1 LNHDA, CDR2 SQIVND (reference sequence). The CDR3 is made up of 14 amino acids.